The 21 T cell receptor beta chains below come from one sample, sequenced in a study of Ad26.COV2.S vaccination and SARS-CoV-2 variants. Libraries were prepared by immunoSEQ multiplex PCR; TCRdb keeps only in-frame clonotypes and omits some of them. In the table there are about 400,000 clones, approximately 90% of which are singletons. Treatment indicated: roughly 18 received Ad26.COV2.S at low or high dose, single or two shots; five or six received placebo; per-sample allocation not given. Specimens were obtained on day 63 following the first vaccine or placebo injection. The source was peripheral blood, collected in a trial of Ad26.COV2.S vaccine versus placebo. The receptors derive from a person between 18 and 59 years old who received the Ad26.COV2.S COVID-19 vaccine or a placebo.

The chain joins TRBV24-1 to TRBJ2-5; D possibly corresponds to TRBD1 (6 bases). Deletions cut 6 bases from V and 7 bases from J, with 17 bases between. The CDR3 has 14 amino acids. Per germline, CDR1 KGHDR and CDR2 SFDVKD. CDR3 coding DNA: TGTGCCACCAGTCAATCGGGCAGAGGGGGGACCCAGTACTTC. It specifies CATSQSGRGGTQYF.

This clone was detected only once. The chain recombines TRBV12-3 or TRBV12-4 with TRBJ2-1; D gene ambiguous. The V gene lost 5 bases and the J gene lost 8 bases, with 13 bases spanning the gap. The CDR3 covers 13 residues. The CDR3 is CASSPRPRDEQFF. In DNA form, the CDR3 reads TGTGCCAGCAGTCCCCGTCCTCGTGATGAGCAGTTCTTC.

This rearrangement joins TRBV5-6 to TRBJ2-3; 8 bases match TRBD2. The CDR3 is 13 residues long. Germline trimming cut 4 bases from V and 4 bases from J; bases unmatched to any gene: 2. CDR1 and CDR2 (germline): SGHDT, YYEEEE. The CDR3 nucleotides read TGTGCCAGCAGCCCGGGAGGGTCAGATACGCAGTATTTT. Translating gives CASSPGGSDTQYF.

This chain connects TRBV30 to TRBJ1-6; D is unresolved. The ends were cut back, 0 bases at V and 8 bases at J, with 8 bases in the middle. CDR1 and CDR2 (germline): GTSNPN, SVGIG (reference sequence). The CDR3 loop spans 13 amino acids. Written as DNA, the CDR3 is TGTGCCTGGAGTGTACGGAATGATTCACCCCTCCACTTT. This gives the protein CAWSVRNDSPLHF.

The DNA for the CDR3 is TGTGCCAGCGCAGGGTTCTATGGCTACACCTTC. Translating gives CASAGFYGYTF. This sequence joins TRBV25-1 and TRBJ1-2; possibly TRBD1 for D (5 bases). The CDR3 is 11 residues long. Germline CDR1 is MGHDK and CDR2 is SYGVNS. Between the trimmed V and J ends, which lost 8 bases and 4 bases, there was a span of 8 bases.

V is TRBV19 and J is TRBJ1-2, with a tentative D call TRBD1 (6 bases). Germline CDR1 and CDR2: LNHDA and SQIVND (reference sequence). The germline V and J ends were trimmed by 10 bases and 8 bases, with 23 bases remaining between them. This CDR3 region has 14 residues. The CDR3 here is CATRGGGDWRGYTF. The DNA of the CDR3 is TGTGCCACACGAGGGGGTGGAGATTGGCGAGGCTACACCTTC.

On this clone itself: The sample holds other DNA sequences that translate to the same CDR3. The chain joins TRBV9 to TRBJ1-2; weak D call: TRBD1 (5 bases). Germline CDR1 is SGDLS and CDR2 is YYNGEE. The CDR3 runs 12 residues. Trimming left V 0 bases short and J 5 bases short, with 5 bases between. This CDR3 is CASSVEGYGYTF. The CDR3 bases are TGTGCCAGCAGCGTAGAGGGGTATGGCTACACCTTC.

The chain couples TRBV4-2 to TRBJ2-7; D remains ambiguous. Between the trimmed V and J ends, which lost 0 bases and 2 bases, there was a span of 11 bases. This CDR3 comprises 15 residues. The germline V gene has CDR1 LGHNA and CDR2 YNFKEQ. The CDR3, as DNA: TGTGCCAGCAGCCAAGACCTTGCGGCTCCCTACGAGCAGTACTTC. As protein: CASSQDLAAPYEQYF.

The chain employs TRBV7-2 and TRBJ1-2, with D perhaps TRBD1 (6 bases). V gave up 6 bases and J gave up 2 bases, with 16 bases separating them. The germline gives CDR1 SGHTA, CDR2 FQGNSA. The CDR3 spans 15 residues. The CDR3 region is CASSPPGVLNYGYTF. The DNA of the CDR3 is TGTGCCAGCAGTCCGCCAGGGGTCCTGAACTATGGCTACACCTTC.

This clone has just one count. V gene TRBV19 combines with J gene TRBJ1-4; TRBD1 matches 10 bases. Unmatched junction bases numbered 3, after V lost 6 bases and J lost 2 bases. Germline-derived CDR1 and CDR2 are LNHDA and SQIVND (reference sequence). The CDR3 length is 15 residues. CDR3 DNA sequence: TGTGCCAGTAGCCCGACAGGGGGCACTAATGAAAAACTGTTTTTT. Translating gives CASSPTGGTNEKLFF.

The V call is TRBV7-9, the J call TRBJ1-4, with D possibly TRBD1 on 5 matching bases. CDR3 length equals 14 residues. Germline loops: CDR1 SEHNR, CDR2 FQNEAQ (reference sequence). V lost 7 bases and J 7 bases, leaving 16 bases between the germline ends. CDR3 in amino acids: CASTAGGVGEKLFF. CDR3 DNA: TGTGCCAGCACCGCTGGGGGGGTCGGTGAAAAACTGTTTTTT.

V usage is TRBV5-1 and J usage is TRBJ2-7; no definite D call. Germline V lookup: CDR1 SGHRS, CDR2 YFSETQ. The V end lost 0 bases, the J end lost 2 bases, and 9 bases lay between the germline ends. The CDR3 is made up of 14 amino acids. CDR3 DNA: TGCGCCAGCAGCTTGGAGGCTTCAGCCTACGAGCAGTACTTC. Its protein product is CASSLEASAYEQYF.

The chain recombines TRBV28 with TRBJ2-5; 11 bases are shared with TRBD2. J was trimmed by 8 bases and V by 6 bases; bases with no gene match: 8. From germline, CDR1 is MDHEN and CDR2 SYDVKM. This CDR3 is 14 amino acids long. The DNA for the CDR3 is TGTGCCAGCAGATTTAGCGGGAGGGCCACAACCCAGTACTTC. This translates into CASRFSGRATTQYF.

V gene TRBV6-5 combines with J gene TRBJ2-2, with 7 bases fitting TRBD1. CDR3 length: 15 amino acids. Germline assignment: CDR1 MNHEY and CDR2 SVGAGI. V was clipped by 2 bases and J by 2 bases; unmatched bases: 2. The chain's CDR3 is CASSYRGRNTGELFF. The CDR3 bases are TGTGCCAGCAGTTACAGGGGGCGTAACACCGGGGAGCTGTTTTTT.

This chain connects TRBV5-6 to TRBJ2-5; 11 bases are shared with TRBD2. The CDR3 loop spans 15 amino acids. J was trimmed by 2 bases and V by 0 bases; bases with no gene match: 0. Germline-derived CDR1 and CDR2 are SGHDT and YYEEEE. The CDR3 is CASSLGLAGQETQYF. DNA of the CDR3: TGTGCCAGCAGCTTGGGACTAGCGGGACAAGAGACCCAGTACTTC.

The J gene is TRBJ2-7, the V gene TRBV7-2, with TRBD1 matching 8 bases. The J segment lost 2 bases and the V segment lost 5 bases, leaving 8 bases of the junction unmatched. The germline CDR1 and CDR2 sequences are SGHTA and FQGNSA. The CDR3 spans 15 residues. The chain's CDR3 is CASSPGQGGTYEQYF. The CDR3 DNA sequence: TGTGCCAGCAGCCCAGGACAGGGAGGAACCTACGAGCAGTACTTC.

The rearrangement links TRBV19 to TRBJ2-2, with TRBD1 identical over 7 bases. Germline lookup yields CDR1 LNHDA and CDR2 SQIVND (reference sequence). J gave up 7 bases and V 4 bases, and 6 bases lay outside the gene matches. CDR3 length equals 14 residues. The CDR3 nucleotides read TGTGCCAGTAGTAACAGGGGTGACGGCGGGGAGCTGTTTTTT. It codes for CASSNRGDGGELFF. The full variable domain, its missing parts supplied by reference TRBV19 and TRBJ2-2, is DGGITQSPKYLFRKEGQNVTLSCEQNLNHDAMYWYRQDPGQGLRLIYYSQIVNDFQKGDIAEGYSVSREKKESFPLTVTSAQKNPTAFYLCASSNRGDGGELFFGEGSRLTVL.

V and J are TRBV7-3 and TRBJ2-1, with 9 bases identical to TRBD2. With V trimmed by 4 bases and J by 9 bases, 4 bases remained unmatched. The CDR3 totals 13 residues. Germline V gene sequence: CDR1 SGHTA, CDR2 FQGTGA. The CDR3 protein is CASSSLAGGEQFF. CDR3 coding DNA: TGTGCCAGCAGCTCACTAGCGGGCGGTGAGCAGTTCTTC.

The rearrangement uses TRBV28 and TRBJ2-1; 9 nucleotides align to TRBD2. This CDR3 is built from 12 residues. The J segment lost 14 bases and the V segment lost 5 bases, leaving 7 bases of the junction unmatched. Germline V gene lookup returns CDR1 MDHEN and CDR2 SYDVKM. This chain's CDR3 is CASSVLAGQEFF. In DNA, the CDR3 is TGTGCCAGCAGTGTGCTAGCGGGGCAAGAGTTCTTC.

The CDR3 DNA reads as TGTGCCAGCACCGGACAGGGGGCGAATTCACCCCTCCACTTT. Translation: CASTGQGANSPLHF. This sequence joins TRBV2 and TRBJ1-6; TRBD1 matches 11 bases. Germline V gives CDR1 SNHLY, CDR2 FYNNEI. V lost 7 bases to trimming and J lost 7 bases; unmatched junction nucleotides: 3. CDR3 size: 14 residues.

The genes are TRBV29-1 and TRBJ2-7; the match to TRBD2 covers 12 bases. This CDR3 comprises 13 residues. The germline V gene has CDR1 SQVTM and CDR2 ANQGSEA. J lost 2 bases, V lost 4 bases, and 0 bases had no gene match. The CDR3 reads CSVASGRAYEQYF. The CDR3 nucleotides read TGCAGCGTTGCTAGCGGGAGGGCCTACGAGCAGTACTTC.